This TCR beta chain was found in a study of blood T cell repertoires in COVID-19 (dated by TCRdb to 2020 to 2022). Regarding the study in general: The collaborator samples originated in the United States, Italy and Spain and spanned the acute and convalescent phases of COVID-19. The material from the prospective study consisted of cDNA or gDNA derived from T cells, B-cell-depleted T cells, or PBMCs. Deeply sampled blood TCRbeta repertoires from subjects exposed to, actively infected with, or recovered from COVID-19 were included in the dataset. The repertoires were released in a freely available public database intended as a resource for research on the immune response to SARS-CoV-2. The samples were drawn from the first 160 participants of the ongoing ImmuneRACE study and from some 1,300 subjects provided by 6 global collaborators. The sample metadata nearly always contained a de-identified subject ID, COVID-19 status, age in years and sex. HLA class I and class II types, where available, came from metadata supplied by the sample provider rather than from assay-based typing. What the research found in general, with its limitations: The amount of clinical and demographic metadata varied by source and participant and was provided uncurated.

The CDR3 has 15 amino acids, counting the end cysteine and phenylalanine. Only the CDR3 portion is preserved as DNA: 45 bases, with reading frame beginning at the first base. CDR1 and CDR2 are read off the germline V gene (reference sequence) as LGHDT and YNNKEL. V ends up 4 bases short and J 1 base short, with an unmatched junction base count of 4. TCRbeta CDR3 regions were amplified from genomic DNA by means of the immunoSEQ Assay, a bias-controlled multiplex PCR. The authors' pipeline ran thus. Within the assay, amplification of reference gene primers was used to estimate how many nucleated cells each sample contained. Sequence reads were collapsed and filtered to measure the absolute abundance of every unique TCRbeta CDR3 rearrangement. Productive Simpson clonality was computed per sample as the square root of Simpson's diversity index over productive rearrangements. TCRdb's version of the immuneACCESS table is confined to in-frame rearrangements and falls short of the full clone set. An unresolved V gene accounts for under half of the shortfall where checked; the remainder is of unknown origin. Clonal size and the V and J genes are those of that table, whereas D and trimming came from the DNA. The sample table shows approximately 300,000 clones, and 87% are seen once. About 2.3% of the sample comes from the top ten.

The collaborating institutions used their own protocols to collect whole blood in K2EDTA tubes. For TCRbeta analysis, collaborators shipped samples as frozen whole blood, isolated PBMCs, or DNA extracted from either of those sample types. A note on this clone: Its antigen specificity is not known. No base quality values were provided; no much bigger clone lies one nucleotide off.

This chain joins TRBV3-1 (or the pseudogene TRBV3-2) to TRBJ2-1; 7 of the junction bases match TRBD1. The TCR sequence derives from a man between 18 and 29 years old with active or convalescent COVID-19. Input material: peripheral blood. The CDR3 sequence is CASSRRDSSYNEQFF. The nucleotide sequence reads TGTGCCAGCAGCCGCCGGGACAGTTCCTACAATGAGCAGTTCTTC.